This is a list of T cell receptor beta chains from one sample in a study of CD8+ T cells in alopecia areata. The data were produced by immunoSEQ multiplex PCR, yet TCRdb's version contains in-frame clones alone and is incomplete. The sample includes about 200,000 clones, around two fifths seen only once; the top ten take 0.48%. This material consisted of CD4+ T cells sorted from blood, taken between weeks 30 and 35, from a patient treated with tofacitinib. The receptor set was obtained from a human donor with alopecia areata. The CDR3 runs from the conserved cysteine through the conserved F or W.

j_call | v_call | cdr3_aa
TRBJ2-7 | TRBV7-8 | CASRKRGEYEQYF
TRBJ1-4 | TRBV5-8 | CASSRQGGTNEKLFF
TRBJ2-4 | TRBV2 | CASSRLAGLDLAKNIQYF
TRBJ2-3 | TRBV5-1 | CASSGWTSGDTDTQYF
TRBJ1-1 | TRBV29-1 | CSVDRPGQGLGTEAFF
TRBJ1-2 | TRBV6-1 | CASSHQGGYGYTF
TRBJ2-3 | TRBV7-8 | CASSLGLAPQTQYF
TRBJ1-6 | TRBV2 | CASSRENGSPLHF
TRBJ2-5 | TRBV6-5 | CASSFGETQYF
TRBJ2-7 | TRBV29-1 | CSVYLDRAHEQYF
TRBJ2-3 | TRBV25-1 | CASSEWGTGGDTQYF
TRBJ2-7 | TRBV7-2 | CASSVRAAGTNEQYF
TRBJ2-1 | TRBV20-1 | CSAREQNEQFF
TRBJ2-7 | TRBV15 | CATSREETREQYF
TRBJ2-7 | TRBV11-2 | CASSSNGQDWAYEQYF
TRBJ2-5 | TRBV5-1 | CASSLASGTSQETQYF
TRBJ1-2 | TRBV2 | CASSEEPYGYTF
TRBJ1-2 | TRBV7-9 | CASSLGQGVRGYTF